The source of this TCR beta chain is a study of blood T cell repertoires in COVID-19. In its sample, this clone was seen a few times. The repertoire was sequenced with immunoSEQ multiplex PCR; TCRdb's copy has only in-frame clones and lacks some. The sample carries about 100,000 clones, roughly 90% recorded once. The CDR3 has 14 residues. The V gene's germline CDR1 is MGHRA and CDR2 YSYEKL. With 1 base removed from V and 3 bases from J, the gap between germline ends came to 9 bases. The sequenced material came from peripheral blood. This TCR derives from a man younger than 45 in a cohort sampled during active COVID-19. This chain joins TRBV4-1 and TRBJ1-2; D gene ambiguous. In DNA, the CDR3 is TGCGCCAGCAGCCAAGCACAGTCTGACTATGGCTACACCTTC. Translating gives CASSQAQSDYGYTF.